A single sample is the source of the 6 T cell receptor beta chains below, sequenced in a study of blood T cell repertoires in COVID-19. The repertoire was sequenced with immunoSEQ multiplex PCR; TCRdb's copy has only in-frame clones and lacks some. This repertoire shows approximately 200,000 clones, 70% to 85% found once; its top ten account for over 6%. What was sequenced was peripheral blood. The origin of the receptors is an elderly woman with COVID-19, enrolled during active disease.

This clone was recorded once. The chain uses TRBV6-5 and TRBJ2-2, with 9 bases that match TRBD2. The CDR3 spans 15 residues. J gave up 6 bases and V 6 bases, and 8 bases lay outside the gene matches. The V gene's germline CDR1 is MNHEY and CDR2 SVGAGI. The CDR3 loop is CASSQTSGPAGELFF. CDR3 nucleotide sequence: TGTGCCAGCAGCCAGACTAGCGGCCCCGCCGGGGAGCTGTTTTTT.

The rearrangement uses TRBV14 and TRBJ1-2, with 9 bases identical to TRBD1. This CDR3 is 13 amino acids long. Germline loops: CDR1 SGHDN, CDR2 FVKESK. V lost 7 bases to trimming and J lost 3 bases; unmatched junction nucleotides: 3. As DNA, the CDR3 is TGTGCCAGCAACAGGGGGCCCGACTATGGCTACACCTTC. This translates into CASNRGPDYGYTF.

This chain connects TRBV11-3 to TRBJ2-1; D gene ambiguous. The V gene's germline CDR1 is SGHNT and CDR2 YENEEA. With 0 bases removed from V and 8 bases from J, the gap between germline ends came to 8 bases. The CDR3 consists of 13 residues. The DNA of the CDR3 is TGTGCCAGCAGCTTAGAACAGTCGGATGAGCAGTTCTTC. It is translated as CASSLEQSDEQFF.

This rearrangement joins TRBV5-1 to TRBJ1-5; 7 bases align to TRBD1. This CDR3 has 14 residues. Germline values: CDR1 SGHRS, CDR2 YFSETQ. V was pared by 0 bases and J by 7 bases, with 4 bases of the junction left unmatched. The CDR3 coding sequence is TGCGCCAGCAGCTTGGCAGGGGGAGCACAGCCCCAGCATTTT. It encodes CASSLAGGAQPQHF.

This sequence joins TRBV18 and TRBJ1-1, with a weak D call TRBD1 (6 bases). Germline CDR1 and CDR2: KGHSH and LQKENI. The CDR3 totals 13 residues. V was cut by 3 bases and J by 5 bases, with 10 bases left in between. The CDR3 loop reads CASSPGHLTEAFF. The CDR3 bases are TGTGCCAGCTCACCGGGACATCTTACTGAAGCTTTCTTT.

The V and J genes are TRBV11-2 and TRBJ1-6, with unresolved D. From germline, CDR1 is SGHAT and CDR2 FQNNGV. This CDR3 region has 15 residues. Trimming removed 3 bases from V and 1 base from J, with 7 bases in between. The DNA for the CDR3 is TGTGCCAGCAGCTTGGAGGGTTCCTATAATTCACCCCTCCACTTT. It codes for CASSLEGSYNSPLHF. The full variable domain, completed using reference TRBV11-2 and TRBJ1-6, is EAGVAQSPRYKIIEKRQSVAFWCNPISGHATLYWYQQILGQGPKLLIQFQNNGVVDDSQLPKDRFSAERLKGVDSTLKIQPAKLEDSAVYLCASSLEGSYNSPLHFGNGTRLTVT.